The 26 T cell receptor beta chains presented below share a single source sample, sequenced in a study of CD8 T cells in ankylosing spondylitis. Study outcomes and limitations: For ankylosing spondylitis blood, a TCR beta motif of several highly homologous variants appeared characteristic.

These receptors are not linked to any known antigen. Each CDR3 protein gets one entry after TCRdb re-called the 5' RACE reads with MiXCR. Here the sample spans hundreds of thousands of distinct CDR3 sequences, approximately 26% being singletons. Sequenced: blood, either unsorted or a sorted T cell fraction (not recorded which). The receptors here all came from a male donor with ankylosing spondylitis.

This clonotype was counted only a few times. The chain is built from TRBV15 and TRBJ1-4, with a weak D call TRBD1 (5 bases). This CDR3 spans 15 amino acids. Deletions cut 0 bases from V and 5 bases from J, with 10 bases between. Germline V gene sequence: CDR1 LNHNV, CDR2 YYDKDF (reference sequence). This CDR3 reads CATSRDGADNEKLFF. The CDR3 DNA is TGTGCCACCAGCAGAGACGGGGCAGACAATGAAAAACTGTTTTTT.

This clonotype has more than one count but fewer than ten. The genes are TRBV5-1 and TRBJ2-3; D may be TRBD1 (5 bases). Germline V gene sequence: CDR1 SGHRS, CDR2 YFSETQ. V dropped 6 bases and J dropped 5 bases, with 10 bases sitting between them. This CDR3 spans 12 amino acids. In DNA, the CDR3 is TGCGCCAGCATGCAGGGTAAAGATACGCAGTATTTT. Translating gives CASMQGKDTQYF. Using reference TRBV5-1 and TRBJ2-3 for the parts outside the CDR3, the full variable domain is KAGVTQTPRYLIKTRGQQVTLSCSPISGHRSVSWYQQTPGQGLQFLFEYFSETQRNKGNFPGRFSGRQFSNSRSEMNVSTLELGDSALYLCASMQGKDTQYFGPGTRLTVL.

This clonotype was seen only a few times. This chain joins TRBV20-1 and TRBJ2-7; perhaps D is TRBD1 or TRBD2 (5 bases each). The CDR3 is made up of 12 amino acids. Germline assignment: CDR1 DFQATT and CDR2 SNEGSKA (reference sequence). V lost 3 bases to trimming and J lost 5 bases, with 11 bases between them. CDR3 DNA sequence: TGCAGTGCTAGGAGGGGCATCGACGAGCAGTACTTC. This translates into CSARRGIDEQYF.

The gene calls are TRBV3-1 and TRBJ2-1; 12 bases map to TRBD2. V trimming: 10 bases; J trimming: 5 bases; junction bases outside the gene matches: 6. Germline lookup yields CDR1 LGHDT and CDR2 YNNKEL (reference sequence). The CDR3 runs to 14 residues. The CDR3 DNA sequence: TGTGCCACATCAACTAGCGGGAGGAACAATGAGCAGTTCTTC. Translated, it gives CATSTSGRNNEQFF.

V is TRBV11-2 and J is TRBJ2-1, with unresolved D. Trimming cost V 0 bases and J 2 bases, with 8 bases left between them. CDR3 size: 15 residues. Per germline, CDR1 SGHAT and CDR2 FQNNGV. Here the CDR3 DNA reads TGTGCCAGCAGCTTAGATGAAGGAACCTACAATGAGCAGTTCTTC. It encodes CASSLDEGTYNEQFF. The variable domain in full, completed from reference TRBV11-2 and TRBJ2-1, reads EAGVAQSPRYKIIEKRQSVAFWCNPISGHATLYWYQQILGQGPKLLIQFQNNGVVDDSQLPKDRFSAERLKGVDSTLKIQPAKLEDSAVYLCASSLDEGTYNEQFFGPGTRLTVL.

The chain uses TRBV5-1 and TRBJ2-3; the match to TRBD2 covers 15 bases. The CDR3 has 18 amino acids. Germline V gene sequence: CDR1 SGHRS, CDR2 YFSETQ. The junction had 8 bases not matched to a gene; V was cut back by 2 bases and J by 4 bases. The CDR3 reads CASSFDLGTSGRPDTQYF. The CDR3 nucleotides are TGCGCCAGCAGCTTTGATTTAGGGACTAGCGGGAGGCCAGATACGCAGTATTTT.

The V gene is TRBV5-5, the J gene TRBJ2-2; D call uncertain. CDR3 length equals 12 residues. Germline CDR1 is SGHKS and CDR2 is YYEKEE (reference sequence). Trimming took off 4 bases at V and 5 bases at J, with 6 bases between the two ends. CDR3 loop: CASSLMTGELFF. In DNA, the CDR3 is TGTGCCAGCAGCCTAATGACCGGGGAGCTGTTTTTT.

This clonotype occurred a few times. The chain links TRBV12-3 or TRBV12-4 to TRBJ2-5; possibly TRBD2 for D (5 bases). V was pared by 2 bases and J by 5 bases, with 12 bases between. CDR3 length: 14 amino acids. CDR3 protein: CASSLWTPGETQYF. CDR3 nucleotides: TGTGCCAGCAGTTTATGGACCCCGGGGGAGACCCAGTACTTC.

This clonotype was seen once. A single base separates this from a much larger clone, so it may be a read error. The rearrangement joins TRBV12-3 or TRBV12-4 to TRBJ2-1, with TRBD2 matching 8 bases. The CDR3 is 15 amino acids. V shed 3 bases and J 1 base; nucleotides not matched to a gene: 2. CDR3 nucleotide sequence: TGTGCCAGCAGTTTCGGCGGGAGGTCCTACAATGAGCAGTTCTTC. Translating gives CASSFGGRSYNEQFF.

The chain has TRBV3-1 and TRBJ2-7, with D hard to call. CDR3 length equals 15 residues. V lost 2 bases and J lost 0, with 11 bases in between. Germline values: CDR1 LGHDT, CDR2 YNNKEL (reference sequence). For the CDR3, the DNA is TGTGCCAGCAGCCAAAACTTCAGGAGCTCCTACGAGCAGTACGTC. This gives the protein CASSQNFRSSYEQYV.

V gene TRBV24-1 combines with J gene TRBJ2-7, with D tentatively TRBD2 (5 bases). Trimming pared 5 bases from V and 12 bases from J, leaving 13 bases between. Germline CDR1 reads KGHDR; CDR2 reads SFDVKD. The length of the CDR3 is 11 residues. DNA of the CDR3: TGTGCCACCAGTGTACGGGGATTTTCGTACGTC. The encoded protein is CATSVRGFSYV.

The J gene is TRBJ1-1, the V gene TRBV7-8; TRBD1 is a possible D gene (6 bases). Looked up from germline, CDR1 is SGHVS and CDR2 is FQNEAQ. This CDR3 is 15 amino acids long. Trimming pared 6 bases from V and 1 base from J, leaving 15 bases between. In DNA form, the CDR3 reads TGTGCCAGCAGACGGGACACCCCTAGGAACACTGAAGCTTTCTTT. Its translation: CASRRDTPRNTEAFF.

The chain recombines TRBV10-2 with TRBJ2-2, with D perhaps matching TRBD1 (6 bases). The CDR3 totals 18 residues. Germline V gene lookup returns CDR1 WSHSY and CDR2 SAAADI. V lost 0 bases and J 2 bases, leaving 16 bases between the germline ends. In DNA, the CDR3 is TGCGCCAGCAGTGAGTCCCCGGCCAGGGGATCCAACACCGGGGAGCTGTTTTTT. Its protein product is CASSESPARGSNTGELFF.

This clonotype was picked up one time. The CDR3 loop reads CASSPWPQETQYF. Here the CDR3 DNA reads TGTGCCAGCTCACCCTGGCCCCAGGAGACCCAGTACTTC. The J gene is TRBJ2-5, the V gene TRBV18; the D is unclear. V lost 3 bases and J 5 bases, leaving 10 bases between the germline ends. The CDR3 runs 13 residues. Germline CDR1 KGHSH, CDR2 LQKENI.

V is TRBV11-2 and J is TRBJ2-1; TRBD2 matches 9 bases. The CDR3 contains 15 residues. With V trimmed by 6 bases and J by 6 bases, 9 bases remained unmatched. CDR1 is SGHAT and CDR2 is FQNNGV in the germline V gene. CDR3 sequence (DNA): TGTGCCAGCAGTTCCTCCGGGACTAGCTTCAATGAGCAGTTCTTC. It translates to CASSSSGTSFNEQFF.

This clonotype was picked up a small number of times. The chain carries TRBV24-1 and TRBJ2-1, with TRBD2 identical over 8 bases. Trimming removed 9 bases from V and 1 base from J; junction bases left unmatched: 28. The CDR3 has 22 amino acids. The germline gives CDR1 KGHDR, CDR2 SFDVKD. The DNA for the CDR3 is TGTGCCACCGGTGTATCTTCGGGGTCCTCCCGGGGGGGACCCTCATCCTACAATGAGCAGTTCTTC. It is translated as CATGVSSGSSRGGPSSYNEQFF.

The chain joins TRBV7-9 to TRBJ1-6, with TRBD1 matching over 8 bases. From germline, CDR1 is SEHNR and CDR2 FQNEAQ (reference sequence). V lost 5 bases, J lost 7 bases, and 13 bases stayed unmatched. This CDR3 comprises 17 residues. The CDR3 DNA sequence: TGTGCCAGCAGCCTTTCGGGACAGGCCGCGTTGAATTCACCCCTCCACTTT. Protein sequence: CASSLSGQAALNSPLHF. The variable domain in full, completed from reference TRBV7-9 and TRBJ1-6, reads DTGVSQNPRHKITKRGQNVTFRCDPISEHNRLYWYRQTLGQGPEFLTYFQNEAQLEKSRLLSDRFSAERPKGSFSTLEIQRTEQGDSAMYLCASSLSGQAALNSPLHFGNGTRLTVT.

This chain connects TRBV3-1 to TRBJ2-6, with a weak D call TRBD1 (6 bases). Germline V lookup: CDR1 LGHDT, CDR2 YNNKEL (reference sequence). Trimming took off 4 bases at V and 0 bases at J, with 16 bases between the two ends. This CDR3 region has 18 residues. CDR3 sequence reads: CASSPRQGSLSGANVLTF. DNA for the CDR3: TGTGCCAGCAGCCCCCGGCAGGGGTCCCTCTCTGGGGCCAACGTCCTGACTTTC.

This chain links TRBV12-3 or TRBV12-4 with TRBJ2-1; D is possibly TRBD1 (6 bases). With 6 bases removed from V and 7 bases from J, the gap between germline ends came to 10 bases. This CDR3 spans 12 amino acids. CDR3 sequence reads: CASSHRDNEQFF. CDR3 sequence (DNA): TGTGCCAGCAGCCACAGGGATAATGAGCAGTTCTTC.

This clonotype was counted many times. CDR3 nucleotide sequence: TGTGCCAGCAGCTTATTGACAGGGGCCTACGAGCAGTACGTC. Encoded protein: CASSLLTGAYEQYV. The chain has TRBV7-2 and TRBJ2-7; 8 positions agree with TRBD1. Germline CDR1 SGHTA, CDR2 FQGNSA. Unmatched junction bases numbered 2, after V lost 2 bases and J lost 2 bases. The CDR3 covers 14 residues.

This rearrangement joins TRBV11-3 to TRBJ1-3; D remains unclear. The length of the CDR3 is 14 residues. Per germline, CDR1 SGHNT and CDR2 YENEEA. The germline V and J ends were trimmed by 4 bases and 7 bases, with 14 bases remaining between them. CDR3 DNA: TGTGCCAGCAGCTCTGCGCCTACAAGGAACACCATATATTTT. Residues: CASSSAPTRNTIYF.

The chain employs TRBV20-1 and TRBJ1-4; D might be TRBD1 (6 bases). Germline V gene sequence: CDR1 DFQATT, CDR2 SNEGSKA (reference sequence). The V end lost 6 bases, the J end lost 4 bases, and 12 bases lay between the germline ends. This CDR3 is built from 13 residues. The CDR3 loop reads CSATGTLNEKLFF. The CDR3 nucleotides are TGCAGTGCAACCGGGACACTTAATGAAAAACTGTTTTTT.

This chain joins TRBV3-1 and TRBJ2-7; D unresolved. CDR3 length: 14 residues. V lost 4 bases to trimming and J lost 2 bases, with 12 bases between them. CDR1 is LGHDT, CDR2 YNNKEL, per germline (reference sequence). The chain's CDR3 is CASSPRGITYEQYV. CDR3 sequence (DNA): TGTGCCAGCAGCCCGCGTGGGATTACCTACGAGCAGTACGTC.

CDR3 nucleotide sequence: TGTGCCAGCAGCGTAGGAGGGATAGAGACCCAGTACTTC. This codes for CASSVGGIETQYF. J is TRBJ2-5 and V is TRBV9; possible D gene TRBD2, 5 bases. Trimming removed 0 bases from V and 4 bases from J, with 7 bases in between. This CDR3 has 13 amino acids. Germline CDR1 is SGDLS and CDR2 is YYNGEE.

This clonotype was counted only a few times. V gene TRBV7-2 combines with J gene TRBJ1-5, with a tentative D call TRBD1 (6 bases). The CDR3 sequence is 16 residues long. The V end was cut by 2 bases, the J end by 2 bases, with 13 bases between. Germline assignment: CDR1 SGHTA and CDR2 FQGNSA. The CDR3 here is CASSLIGGLGNQPQHF. CDR3 DNA: TGTGCCAGCAGCTTAATAGGGGGTTTAGGCAATCAGCCCCAGCATTTT.

The genes are TRBV19 and TRBJ2-2; unclear D gene. In germline, CDR1 is LNHDA, CDR2 SQIVND (reference sequence). CDR3 length equals 14 residues. The V and J ends lost 0 bases and 4 bases respectively, with 6 bases between them. The CDR3 here is CASSIDRITGELFF. CDR3 bases: TGTGCCAGTAGTATAGATCGGATCACCGGGGAGCTGTTTTTT.